The clone carrying this T cell receptor beta chain came up a few times. The method was immunoSEQ multiplex PCR; TCRdb's version includes in-frame clones alone and lacks a portion of them. Seen here are tens of thousands of clones, roughly 89% observed once, and the top ten hold 3% to 3.5%. The data were obtained in a study of blood T cell repertoires in COVID-19. In germline, CDR1 is MNHEY, CDR2 SVGAGI. This CDR3 contains 15 residues. V shed 4 bases, J shed 7 bases, and the junction held 12 bases outside the gene matches. The V gene is TRBV6-5, the J gene TRBJ1-2; 7 bases match TRBD1. The sequence derives from a woman aged 70-85 years with acute or convalescent COVID-19. The sequencing input was peripheral blood. The CDR3, as DNA: TGTGCCAGCAGTTCTTTTGGACAGGCATTATCTGGCTACACCTTC. This gives the protein CASSSFGQALSGYTF.